Shown below are 30 T cell receptor beta chains from a single sample sequenced in a study of cytomegalovirus exposure and HLA in healthy donors. With 60 Vbeta and 13 Jbeta primers, the PCR was carried out. Only in-frame clones appear in the TCRdb table, and some are missing; sequencing was by immunoSEQ multiplex PCR. Here the sample spans about 99,000 clones, 60% to 85% being singletons. The material sequenced was PBMCs. The source is a man aged 50 to 60 in good health and CMV-seropositive.

The chain couples TRBV2 to TRBJ2-5; D remains unclear. V dropped 6 bases and J dropped 5 bases, with 10 bases sitting between them. Germline lookup yields CDR1 SNHLY and CDR2 FYNNEI. This CDR3 has 12 amino acids. CDR3 region: CASSEPLETQYF. Written as DNA, the CDR3 is TGTGCCAGCAGCGAGCCGCTGGAGACCCAGTACTTC.

The chain joins TRBV2 to TRBJ2-7, with TRBD2 identical over 11 bases. CDR1 is SNHLY, CDR2 FYNNEI, per germline. The junction had 7 bases not matched to a gene; V was cut back by 6 bases and J by 0 bases. The CDR3 has 16 amino acids. The CDR3 bases are TGTGCCAGCAGGGGACTAGCGGTTCTGAGCTCCTACGAGCAGTACTTC. The encoded protein is CASRGLAVLSSYEQYF.

The chain is built from TRBV13 and TRBJ2-3; D may be TRBD1 (6 bases). This CDR3 has 14 amino acids. The V gene lost 6 bases and the J gene lost 0 bases, with 10 bases spanning the gap. The V gene's germline CDR1 is PRHDT and CDR2 FYEKMQ (reference sequence). CDR3 amino acids: CASSVQGSTDTQYF. The CDR3 DNA reads TGTGCCAGCAGTGTACAGGGTAGCACAGATACGCAGTATTTT.

The chain combines TRBV7-8 with TRBJ2-3; 7 positions match TRBD1. CDR1 and CDR2 from the germline V gene are SGHVS and FQNEAQ. V lost 5 bases, J lost 4 bases, and 15 bases stayed unmatched. The CDR3 loop spans 17 amino acids. The CDR3 nucleotides are TGTGCCAGCAGCCGGAAGAGAGTGACAGGGCGGGCAGATACGCAGTATTTT. Protein: CASSRKRVTGRADTQYF.

The gene calls are TRBV14 and TRBJ2-1; tentatively, D is TRBD2 (5 bases). CDR3 length: 15 residues. V was pared by 3 bases and J by 1 base, with 10 bases between. Germline loops: CDR1 SGHDN, CDR2 FVKESK. The CDR3 DNA reads as TGTGCCAGCAGCCACCGGGGTATTTCCTACAATGAGCAGTTCTTC. Protein: CASSHRGISYNEQFF.

The genes are TRBV19 and TRBJ2-7; tentatively, D is TRBD2 (5 bases). The CDR3 runs to 12 residues. V dropped 3 bases and J dropped 9 bases, with 12 bases sitting between them. From germline, CDR1 is LNHDA and CDR2 SQIVND (reference sequence). The CDR3 loop reads CASSIPGLGQYF. The CDR3 DNA reads as TGTGCCAGTAGTATCCCCGGACTGGGGCAGTACTTC.

The genes are TRBV27 and TRBJ2-1, with 10 bases aligning to TRBD2. Trimming removed 0 bases from V and 6 bases from J; junction bases left unmatched: 11. This CDR3 has 18 amino acids. Germline assignment: CDR1 MNHEY and CDR2 SMNVEV (reference sequence). CDR3 in amino acids: CASSLSGAGGPAPNEQFF. The CDR3 DNA follows: TGTGCCAGCAGTTTATCGGGAGCGGGAGGGCCAGCCCCCAATGAGCAGTTCTTC.

The chain has TRBV7-2 and TRBJ2-7; no definite D call. The CDR3 consists of 13 residues. The germline V gene encodes CDR1 SGHTA and CDR2 FQGNSA. The V gene lost 8 bases and the J gene lost 5 bases, with 16 bases spanning the gap. The CDR3, as DNA: TGTGCCAGCCAGAGGCTACCCCCAAACGAGCAGTACTTC. This encodes CASQRLPPNEQYF.

This clone occurred once. V usage is TRBV5-1 and J usage is TRBJ1-1, with TRBD1 matching 7 bases. The CDR3 is made up of 13 amino acids. V trimming: 5 bases; J trimming: 1 base; junction bases outside the gene matches: 2. Germline V gives CDR1 SGHRS, CDR2 YFSETQ. CDR3 region: CASRGTENTEAFF. For the CDR3, the DNA is TGCGCCAGCAGAGGGACAGAGAACACTGAAGCTTTCTTT.

The chain combines TRBV11-2 with TRBJ2-5; a possible D gene is TRBD1 (5 bases). The V end lost 1 base, the J end lost 1 base, and 7 bases lay between the germline ends. Per the germline V gene, CDR1 is SGHAT and CDR2 is FQNNGV. CDR3 size: 14 residues. CDR3 in DNA: TGTGCCAGCAGCTTAGTAAGGGGCCAAGAGACCCAGTACTTC. Translated, it gives CASSLVRGQETQYF.

This clone was picked up a small number of times. V gene TRBV4-2 combines with J gene TRBJ2-7; TRBD2 agrees at 11 bases. CDR3 length: 14 residues. Germline loops: CDR1 LGHNA, CDR2 YNFKEQ. V shed 3 bases and J 7 bases; nucleotides not matched to a gene: 5. CDR3 sequence (DNA): TGTGCCAGCAGCCATAGCGGGAGGGCTGGGGAGCAGTACTTC. Its protein product is CASSHSGRAGEQYF.

The chain's CDR3 is CASSRIPGQGAYEQYF. The CDR3 DNA follows: TGTGCCAGCAGCCGCATCCCGGGACAGGGGGCCTACGAGCAGTACTTC. V usage is TRBV7-9 and J usage is TRBJ2-7; 11 bases match TRBD1. This CDR3 region has 16 residues. Germline CDR1 reads SEHNR; CDR2 reads FQNEAQ (reference sequence). V dropped 5 bases and J dropped 2; count of bases not matched to a gene: 8.

The chain carries TRBV7-3 and TRBJ1-5, with TRBD1 matching 7 bases. This CDR3 comprises 15 residues. Germline V gene sequence: CDR1 SGHTA, CDR2 FQGTGA. The ends lost 5 bases at V and 1 base at J; junction bases unmatched: 5. CDR3 loop: CASSPSGGSNQPQHF. The DNA for the CDR3 is TGTGCCAGCAGCCCGTCAGGGGGGAGCAATCAGCCCCAGCATTTT.

The chain links TRBV6-5 to TRBJ2-3, with unresolved D. The CDR3 contains 14 residues. V dropped 8 bases and J dropped 2 bases, with 14 bases sitting between them. Germline V gene lookup returns CDR1 MNHEY and CDR2 SVGAGI. As DNA, the CDR3 is TGTGCCAGCGCCTTGGCCAAAACCACAGATACGCAGTATTTT. Translating gives CASALAKTTDTQYF.

This CDR3 is CASSLGQGANQPQHF. In DNA, the CDR3 is TGCGCCAGCAGCTTGGGACAGGGGGCCAATCAGCCCCAGCATTTT. The V and J genes are TRBV5-1 and TRBJ1-5, with 10 bases fitting TRBD1. CDR1 is SGHRS and CDR2 is YFSETQ in the germline V gene. J lost 3 bases, V lost 0 bases, and 0 bases had no gene match. This CDR3 contains 15 residues.

In DNA, the CDR3 is TGCGCCAGCAGCCACGGACAGGGGGCGCTAGCCGGGGAGCTGTTTTTT. Protein: CASSHGQGALAGELFF. The chain has TRBV5-1 and TRBJ2-2; TRBD1 aligns across 11 bases. There are 16 residues in the CDR3. The germline V gene has CDR1 SGHRS and CDR2 YFSETQ. The V gene end was trimmed by 4 bases and the J gene end by 6 bases; junction bases not matched to a gene: 8.

This chain connects TRBV30 to TRBJ1-1; D is ambiguous. Per the germline V gene, CDR1 is GTSNPN and CDR2 is SVGIG (reference sequence). Trimming took 6 bases from V and 1 from J, leaving 9 bases between them. The CDR3 is made up of 12 amino acids. The CDR3: CACAQANTEAFF. Written as DNA, the CDR3 is TGTGCCTGTGCCCAGGCGAACACTGAAGCTTTCTTT.

The rearrangement uses TRBV30 and TRBJ1-5; D unclear. The V gene's germline CDR1 is GTSNPN and CDR2 SVGIG (reference sequence). V was clipped by 1 base and J by 4 bases, with 11 bases between them. The CDR3 consists of 14 residues. CDR3 loop: CAWSEGGWNQPQHF. In DNA form, the CDR3 reads TGTGCCTGGAGTGAAGGAGGCTGGAATCAGCCCCAGCATTTT.

V and J are TRBV11-2 and TRBJ2-5, with 8 positions matching TRBD2. In germline, CDR1 is SGHAT, CDR2 FQNNGV. V lost 1 base and J lost 5; bases outside the gene matches: 3. CDR3 size: 14 residues. Here the CDR3 DNA reads TGTGCCAGCAGCTTAGGGCGACTAGCGGAGACCCAGTACTTC. This gives the protein CASSLGRLAETQYF. The variable domain in full, completed from reference TRBV11-2 and TRBJ2-5, reads EAGVAQSPRYKIIEKRQSVAFWCNPISGHATLYWYQQILGQGPKLLIQFQNNGVVDDSQLPKDRFSAERLKGVDSTLKIQPAKLEDSAVYLCASSLGRLAETQYFGPGTRLLVL.

V usage is TRBV5-4 and J usage is TRBJ2-5; a possible D gene is TRBD1 (5 bases). The CDR3 length is 14 residues. CDR1 SGHNT and CDR2 YYREEE come from the germline V gene (reference sequence). V lost 4 bases and J lost 4, with 14 bases in between. This CDR3 is CASSPQGVRETQYF. The CDR3 coding sequence is TGTGCCAGCAGCCCCCAGGGCGTGAGAGAGACCCAGTACTTC.

CDR3 sequence reads: CASSRDAGGSEQYF. The CDR3 coding sequence is TGTGCCAGCAGCAGGGATGCGGGAGGGTCTGAGCAGTACTTC. V gene TRBV5-4 combines with J gene TRBJ2-7, with TRBD2 identical over 9 bases. V was pared by 4 bases and J by 7 bases, with 9 bases of the junction left unmatched. CDR1 is SGHNT, CDR2 YYREEE, per germline (reference sequence). This CDR3 spans 14 amino acids.

The genes are TRBV5-1 and TRBJ1-5; no firm D call. Looked up from germline, CDR1 is SGHRS and CDR2 is YFSETQ. The CDR3 length is 14 residues. Trimming took 4 bases from V and 5 from J, leaving 13 bases between them. This CDR3 is CASSRDGLDQPQHF. The DNA for the CDR3 is TGCGCCAGCAGCCGCGACGGGTTGGATCAGCCCCAGCATTTT.

As concerns this clone: A read error may account for a junction end that differs from germline. This chain connects TRBV28 to TRBJ2-7, with 12 positions matching TRBD2. CDR3 length: 17 amino acids. The germline gives CDR1 MDHEN, CDR2 SYDVKM. The CDR3 coding sequence is TGTGCCAGCACCCTGAGGGCTAGCGGGAGGGCCTCCCACGAGCAGTACTTC. This sequence encodes CASTLRASGRASHEQYF. Complete variable domain (other parts from reference TRBV28 and TRBJ2-7): DVKVTQSSRYLVKRTGEKVFLECVQDMDHENMFWYRQDPGLGLRLIYFSYDVKMKEKGDIPEGYSVSREKKERFSLILESASTNQTSMYLCASTLRASGRASHEQYFGPGTRLTVT.

V is TRBV19 and J is TRBJ1-4, with D perhaps TRBD1 (5 bases). CDR1 LNHDA and CDR2 SQIVND come from the germline V gene (reference sequence). This CDR3 has 14 residues. Trimming took off 4 bases at V and 8 bases at J, with 14 bases between the two ends. CDR3 sequence reads: CASSTVQGGEKLFF. For the CDR3, the DNA is TGTGCCAGTAGTACTGTCCAGGGAGGAGAAAAACTGTTTTTT.

This chain links TRBV27 with TRBJ2-7, with 7 nucleotides matching TRBD1. The CDR3 has 15 amino acids. Trimming cost V 5 bases and J 6 bases; bases outside gene matches: 13. Germline assignment: CDR1 MNHEY and CDR2 SMNVEV (reference sequence). DNA of the CDR3: TGTGCCAGCAGTCCCGACACCGACAGGGCCCTCGAGCAGTACTTC. It translates to CASSPDTDRALEQYF.

The chain recombines TRBV5-8 with TRBJ1-1; D is unclear. Trimming pared 0 bases from V and 10 bases from J, leaving 10 bases between. CDR1 SGHTS and CDR2 YDEGEE come from the germline V gene. This CDR3 is 12 amino acids long. The CDR3 nucleotides are TGTGCCAGCAGCTTGGACGCAGGTCGAGCTTTCTTT. Protein sequence: CASSLDAGRAFF.

This CDR3 is CASKTSGSADTQYF. As DNA, the CDR3 is TGTGCCAGCAAGACTAGCGGGAGTGCAGATACGCAGTATTTT. This chain joins TRBV7-3 and TRBJ2-3; 12 bases fit TRBD2. Germline V gene lookup returns CDR1 SGHTA and CDR2 FQGTGA. The CDR3 spans 14 residues. With 7 bases clipped from V and 4 bases from J, the junction kept 3 bases outside the gene matches.

The chain has TRBV7-2 and TRBJ1-2; 8 nucleotides align to TRBD1. The junction had 10 bases not matched to a gene; V was cut back by 0 bases and J by 7 bases. CDR3 length equals 16 residues. CDR1 SGHTA and CDR2 FQGNSA come from the germline V gene. This chain's CDR3 is CASSLATSGQGGGYTF. The CDR3 coding sequence is TGTGCCAGCAGCTTAGCGACGTCAGGACAGGGTGGTGGCTACACCTTC.

Turning to this clone: One end of the junction is discordant with germline, which a read error may explain. CDR3 sequence (DNA): TGTGCCAGCAGCTCTCGAAACACCATATATTTT. It specifies CASSSRNTIYF. The rearrangement joins TRBV5-8 to TRBJ1-3; the D is unclear. The CDR3 consists of 11 residues. CDR1 and CDR2 from the germline V gene are SGHTS and YDEGEE.

The V call is TRBV15, the J call TRBJ1-5, with TRBD1 identical over 7 bases. From germline, CDR1 is LNHNV and CDR2 YYDKDF (reference sequence). The CDR3 loop spans 16 amino acids. The ends lost 5 bases at V and 2 bases at J; junction bases unmatched: 9. The CDR3 is CATSGLGQRGNQPQHF. The CDR3, as DNA: TGTGCCACCAGCGGCCTGGGACAGAGGGGCAATCAGCCCCAGCATTTT.